This T cell receptor (beta chain) appears in the sequencing data of a study of Tregs in tolerant kidney transplant recipients. The study, taken as a whole, reports: The most relevant donor-specific Treg TCRbeta repertoire apparently came from expansion with activated donor B cells.

As concerns this clone: Antigen unknown.

There are 15 residues in the CDR3. The V and J ends lost 0 bases and 3 bases respectively, with 12 bases between them. CDR1 and CDR2 from the germline V gene are SGHRS and YFSETQ. Data came from immunoSEQ multiplex PCR; TCRdb stores just in-frame clones and leaves some out. In the table there are approximately 99,000 clones, around 90% of which are singletons. J is TRBJ2-5 and V is TRBV5-1, with D maybe TRBD2 (6 bases). Sequencing used CD4+ T cells from blood, obtained before the transplant. The clonotype originates from a human donor who received a combined kidney and bone marrow transplant. CDR3 in amino acids: CASSLVGRGEETQYF. The CDR3 nucleotides read TGCGCCAGCAGCTTGGTGGGGCGGGGAGAAGAGACCCAGTACTTC.